The 21 T cell receptor beta chains below all came from one sample that was sequenced in a study of T cells in Graves' hyperthyroidism and ophthalmopathy. TCR beta CDR3 region amplification was performed from RNA transcripts. First-round RT-PCR with HTBI primers amplified the TCR CDR3 region. TCRdb passed the multiplex PCR reads through MiXCR, listing each CDR3 protein once. The sample has 650,000 to 800,000 distinct CDR3 sequences, just under 45% seen once. Sequencing was done on a sample of peripheral blood or thyroid tissue (not recorded which). The receptors were sampled from an adult man with Graves' disease, either hyperthyroidism or ophthalmopathy (not recorded which).

This chain connects TRBV20-1 to TRBJ1-5; a weak D match, TRBD1 (5 bases). There are 13 residues in the CDR3. Germline-derived CDR1 and CDR2 are DFQATT and SNEGSKA (reference sequence). V was shortened by 6 bases and J by 2 bases, with 11 bases between the two germline ends. CDR3 bases: TGCAGTGCCGTCCCGGGGGGCAATCAGCCCCAGCATTTT. It translates to CSAVPGGNQPQHF.

This clonotype appeared many times. This chain links TRBV24-1 with TRBJ1-5; D perhaps matches TRBD1 (5 bases). V was shortened by 5 bases and J by 3 bases, with 10 bases between the two germline ends. In germline, CDR1 is KGHDR, CDR2 SFDVKD. The CDR3 totals 14 residues. CDR3 sequence (DNA): TGTGCCACCAGTGTGGAGGGGATCAATCAGCCCCAGCATTTT. Protein product: CATSVEGINQPQHF.

This chain links TRBV7-9 with TRBJ1-1; TRBD1 agrees at 7 bases. This CDR3 region has 17 residues. J gave up 4 bases and V 1 base, and 12 bases lay outside the gene matches. Germline V gene sequence: CDR1 SEHNR, CDR2 FQNEAQ (reference sequence). CDR3 sequence (DNA): TGTGCCAGCAGCTTAGACCAGGGGGGGCAGGGTGGCACTGAAGCTTTCTTT. The encoded protein is CASSLDQGGQGGTEAFF.

This clonotype appeared many times. This rearrangement joins TRBV2 to TRBJ2-7; D is unresolved. This CDR3 comprises 14 residues. Germline V CDR1 and CDR2: SNHLY, FYNNEI. With 7 bases removed from V and 2 bases from J, the gap between germline ends came to 15 bases. The CDR3 coding sequence is TGTGCCAGCATCCCGGTAGGGTCTCCCTACGAGCAGTACTTC. Translated: CASIPVGSPYEQYF. Full variable domain (missing parts from reference TRBV2 and TRBJ2-7): EPEVTQTPSHQVTQMGQEVILRCVPISNHLYFYWYRQILGQKVEFLVSFYNNEISEKSEIFDDQFSVERPDGSNFTLKIRSTKLEDSAMYFCASIPVGSPYEQYFGPGTRLTVT.

This clonotype appeared many times. The chain combines TRBV7-2 with TRBJ2-7, with 7 nucleotides matching TRBD1. The V segment lost 5 bases and the J segment 3 bases; nucleotides outside the gene matches: 1. Germline CDR1 SGHTA, CDR2 FQGNSA. CDR3 length equals 12 residues. CDR3 sequence (DNA): TGTGCCAGCAGCCGACAGGGCTACGAGCAGTACTTC. Translation gives CASSRQGYEQYF. The full variable domain, its missing parts supplied by reference TRBV7-2 and TRBJ2-7, is GAGVSQSPSNKVTEKGKDVELRCDPISGHTALYWYRQSLGQGLEFLIYFQGNSAPDKSGLPSDRFSAERTGGSVSTLTIQRTQQEDSAVYLCASSRQGYEQYFGPGTRLTVT.

This clonotype occurred many times. The chain combines TRBV7-9 with TRBJ1-5; 7 nucleotides agree with TRBD1. The CDR3 totals 13 residues. Germline loops: CDR1 SEHNR, CDR2 FQNEAQ (reference sequence). Trimming took 5 bases from V and 4 from J; bases not matched to a gene: 2. CDR3 sequence: CASSAGQNQPQHF. In DNA form, the CDR3 reads TGTGCCAGCAGCGCGGGACAGAATCAGCCCCAGCATTTT.

Many counts were recorded for this clonotype. This sequence joins TRBV7-8 and TRBJ1-6; TRBD1 matches at 8 bases. Looked up from germline, CDR1 is SGHVS and CDR2 is FQNEAQ. The V and J ends lost 5 bases and 5 bases, in that order; junction bases with no gene match: 2. This CDR3 comprises 14 residues. The CDR3: CASSPTGDNSPLHF. CDR3 DNA sequence: TGTGCCAGCAGCCCGACAGGGGATAATTCACCCCTCCACTTT.

The chain has TRBV20-1 and TRBJ2-2, with D perhaps matching TRBD1 or TRBD2 (6 bases each). CDR1 and CDR2 (germline): DFQATT, SNEGSKA (reference sequence). The V end lost 5 bases, the J end lost 4 bases, and 17 bases lay between the germline ends. There are 15 residues in the CDR3. The CDR3 loop is CSAYRSGASTGELFF. The CDR3 DNA reads as TGCAGTGCTTACAGATCGGGGGCAAGCACCGGGGAGCTGTTTTTT.

This clonotype was counted between two and nine times. The chain uses TRBV19 and TRBJ1-5; D not resolved. Germline V lookup: CDR1 LNHDA, CDR2 SQIVND (reference sequence). The length of the CDR3 is 12 residues. V dropped 5 bases and J dropped 7 bases, with 9 bases sitting between them. The CDR3 protein is CASSPGFQPQHF. In DNA, the CDR3 is TGTGCCAGTAGTCCGGGATTCCAGCCCCAGCATTTT.

V usage is TRBV2 and J usage is TRBJ1-1; D not certain. V gave up 2 bases and J gave up 4 bases, with 5 bases separating them. The CDR3 is 12 amino acids. Germline V gene lookup returns CDR1 SNHLY and CDR2 FYNNEI. The CDR3 sequence: CASSERSTEAFF. CDR3 bases: TGTGCCAGCAGTGAACGTAGCACTGAAGCTTTCTTT. Variable domain in full (rest from reference TRBV2 and TRBJ1-1): EPEVTQTPSHQVTQMGQEVILRCVPISNHLYFYWYRQILGQKVEFLVSFYNNEISEKSEIFDDQFSVERPDGSNFTLKIRSTKLEDSAMYFCASSERSTEAFFGQGTRLTVV.

The sample holds a few counts of this clonotype. The V gene is TRBV12-3 or TRBV12-4, the J gene TRBJ1-1; D is unclear. The CDR3 has 14 amino acids. V dropped 4 bases and J dropped 6 bases, with 15 bases sitting between them. This CDR3 reads CASSSARRQAEAFF. Here the CDR3 DNA reads TGTGCCAGCAGTTCTGCCCGACGGCAAGCTGAAGCTTTCTTT.

Only one count was recorded for this clonotype. A clone one base away is much larger, so this may be a read error. The rearrangement uses TRBV25-1 and TRBJ2-7; D might be TRBD2 (6 bases). Germline V gene lookup returns CDR1 MGHDK and CDR2 SYGVNS. This CDR3 spans 14 amino acids. The CDR3 reads CACRPFEAGYEQYF. CDR3 sequence (DNA): TGTGCCTGCAGACCCTTTGAAGCGGGTTACGAGCAGTACTTC.

This clonotype has a count of ten or more. V and J are TRBV24-1 and TRBJ1-5; D possibly corresponds to TRBD1 (5 bases). CDR1 KGHDR and CDR2 SFDVKD come from the germline V gene. CDR3 size: 14 residues. Trimming cost V 4 bases and J 6 bases, with 12 bases left between them. CDR3 protein: CATSEPGGTQPQHF. The CDR3 nucleotides are TGTGCCACCAGTGAACCAGGAGGGACTCAGCCCCAGCATTTT.

The CDR3 loop is CAISSGGGNQPLHF. As DNA, the CDR3 is TGTGCCATCAGTAGCGGAGGAGGCAATCAGCCCCTCCACTTT. The chain is built from TRBV10-3 and TRBJ1-6; D gene uncertain. Germline assignment: CDR1 ENHRY and CDR2 SYGVKD. V was shortened by 5 bases and J by 13 bases, with 18 bases between the two germline ends. The CDR3 length is 14 residues.

This clonotype was detected many times. The chain recombines TRBV7-8 with TRBJ1-6, with 9 bases lining up with TRBD1. V lost 2 bases and J lost 6; bases outside the gene matches: 5. Germline CDR1 is SGHVS and CDR2 is FQNEAQ. The CDR3 has 16 amino acids. The CDR3 loop is CASSLLRTGANSPLHF. CDR3 sequence (DNA): TGTGCCAGCAGCTTACTTCGGACAGGGGCTAATTCACCCCTCCACTTT. The whole variable domain, filled in from reference TRBV7-8 and TRBJ1-6, reads GAGVSQSPRYKVAKRGQDVALRCDPISGHVSLFWYQQALGQGPEFLTYFQNEAQLDKSGLPSDRFFAERPEGSVSTLKIQRTQQEDSAVYLCASSLLRTGANSPLHFGNGTRLTVT.

This clonotype has at least ten counts. The chain employs TRBV29-1 and TRBJ2-7; 11 positions match TRBD1. V was clipped by 7 bases and J by 6 bases; unmatched bases: 8. This CDR3 is built from 13 residues. Germline V gives CDR1 SQVTM, CDR2 ANQGSEA. The DNA of the CDR3 is TGCAGCGGGGGGACCGGGACAGGGGGCGAGCAGTACTTC. Its translation: CSGGTGTGGEQYF.

This clonotype has more than one count but fewer than ten. The chain couples TRBV29-1 to TRBJ1-3, with D perhaps TRBD1 or TRBD2 (5 bases each). The J call may be mistaken, given a closer DNA end match to TRBJ2-3. This CDR3 contains 14 residues. CDR1 SQVTM and CDR2 ANQGSEA come from the germline V gene. The CDR3 spells CSVEGGFGTDTQYF. The CDR3 DNA reads TGCAGCGTTGAAGGGGGGTTTGGCACAGATACGCAGTATTTT.

The rearrangement uses TRBV7-2 and TRBJ2-7; TRBD2 matches at 9 bases. V dropped 5 bases and J dropped 5; count of bases not matched to a gene: 7. Germline loops: CDR1 SGHTA, CDR2 FQGNSA. CDR3 length equals 14 residues. CDR3 DNA: TGTGCCAGCAGCCCTGTAGCGGGGGCGCACGAGCAGTACTTC. Amino acids: CASSPVAGAHEQYF.

The chain employs TRBV12-3 or TRBV12-4 and TRBJ2-5; the D is unclear. Trimming pared 1 base from V and 2 bases from J, leaving 17 bases between. The CDR3 extends over 17 amino acids. The CDR3 DNA sequence: TGTGCCAGCAGTTTAGTATTATGGGGTGCCGATCAAGAGACCCAGTACTTC. This gives the protein CASSLVLWGADQETQYF.

Notes on this clonotype: A read error may be the cause here, since a much bigger clone is one base away. The J gene is TRBJ1-1, the V gene TRBV29-1; D is possibly TRBD1 (6 bases). The CDR3 is made up of 12 amino acids. Germline assignment: CDR1 SQVTM and CDR2 ANQGSEA. With 2 bases removed from V and 4 bases from J, the gap between germline ends came to 8 bases. The CDR3 DNA follows: TGCAGCGTTGAAACAGGGAGCACTGAAGCTTTCTTT. This gives the protein CSVETGSTEAFF.

This clonotype has a handful of counts. The chain recombines TRBV24-1 with TRBJ2-7; 8 positions match TRBD1. CDR3 length equals 14 residues. Germline loops: CDR1 KGHDR, CDR2 SFDVKD. The trim removed 11 bases at V and 0 bases at J, leaving 8 bases unmatched. CDR3 coding DNA: TGTGCCAGTAGTATGACAGGGGTCTCCTACGAGCAGTACTTC. Its protein product is CASSMTGVSYEQYF.